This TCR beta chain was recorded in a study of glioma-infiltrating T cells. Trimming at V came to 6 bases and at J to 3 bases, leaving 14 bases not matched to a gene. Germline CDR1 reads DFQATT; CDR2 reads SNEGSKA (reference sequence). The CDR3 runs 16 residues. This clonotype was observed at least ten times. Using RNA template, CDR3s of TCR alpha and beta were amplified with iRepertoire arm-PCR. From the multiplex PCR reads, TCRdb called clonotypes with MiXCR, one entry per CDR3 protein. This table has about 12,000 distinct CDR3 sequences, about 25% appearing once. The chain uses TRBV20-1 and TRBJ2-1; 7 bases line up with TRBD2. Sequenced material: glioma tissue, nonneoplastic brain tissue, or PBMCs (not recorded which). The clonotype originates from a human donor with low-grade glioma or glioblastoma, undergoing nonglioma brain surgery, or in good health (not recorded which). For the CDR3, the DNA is TGCAGTGCCGTCCCGGGTGCTAGCGGAGACTACAATGAGCAGTTCTTC. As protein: CSAVPGASGDYNEQFF.